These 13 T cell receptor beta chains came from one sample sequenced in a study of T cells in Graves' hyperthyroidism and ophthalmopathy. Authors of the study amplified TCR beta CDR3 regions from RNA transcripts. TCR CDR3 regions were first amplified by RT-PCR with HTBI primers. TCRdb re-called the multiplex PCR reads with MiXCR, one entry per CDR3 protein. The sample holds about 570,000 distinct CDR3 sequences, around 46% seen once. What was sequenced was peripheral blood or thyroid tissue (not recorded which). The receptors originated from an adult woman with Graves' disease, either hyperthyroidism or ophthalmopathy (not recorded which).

The CDR3 DNA sequence: TGTGCCACCAGCAGAGATCGGGGGGGCACAGATACGCAGTATTTT. Protein sequence: CATSRDRGGTDTQYF. The chain couples TRBV15 to TRBJ2-3; 7 positions match TRBD2. Germline CDR1 is LNHNV and CDR2 is YYDKDF (reference sequence). V was clipped by 0 bases and J by 1 base; unmatched bases: 1. This CDR3 has 15 amino acids.

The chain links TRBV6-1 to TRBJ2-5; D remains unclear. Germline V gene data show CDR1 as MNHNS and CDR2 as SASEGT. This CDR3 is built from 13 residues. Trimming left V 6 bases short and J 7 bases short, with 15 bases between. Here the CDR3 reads CASSPTKHGTQYF. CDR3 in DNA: TGTGCCAGCAGCCCCACGAAGCATGGGACCCAGTACTTC.

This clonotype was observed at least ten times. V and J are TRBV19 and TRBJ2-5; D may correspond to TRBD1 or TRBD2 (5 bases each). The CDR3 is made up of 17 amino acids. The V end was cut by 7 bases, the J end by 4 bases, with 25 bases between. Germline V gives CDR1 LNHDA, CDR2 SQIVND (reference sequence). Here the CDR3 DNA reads TGTGCCAGTACCAAAGCCCGAGGGACCCCCGGAGGAGAGACCCAGTACTTC. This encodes CASTKARGTPGGETQYF.

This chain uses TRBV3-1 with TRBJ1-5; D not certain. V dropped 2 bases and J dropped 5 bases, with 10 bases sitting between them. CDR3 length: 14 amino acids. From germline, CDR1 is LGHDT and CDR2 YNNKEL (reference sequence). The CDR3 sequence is CASSQYYGDQPQHF. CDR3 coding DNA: TGTGCCAGCAGCCAATACTATGGCGATCAGCCCCAGCATTTT.

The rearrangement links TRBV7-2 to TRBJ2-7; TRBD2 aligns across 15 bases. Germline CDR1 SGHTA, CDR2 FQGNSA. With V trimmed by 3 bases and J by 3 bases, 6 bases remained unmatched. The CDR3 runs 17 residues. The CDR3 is CASSFRTSGGDHYEQYF. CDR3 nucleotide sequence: TGTGCCAGCAGCTTTAGGACTAGCGGGGGGGATCACTACGAGCAGTACTTC.

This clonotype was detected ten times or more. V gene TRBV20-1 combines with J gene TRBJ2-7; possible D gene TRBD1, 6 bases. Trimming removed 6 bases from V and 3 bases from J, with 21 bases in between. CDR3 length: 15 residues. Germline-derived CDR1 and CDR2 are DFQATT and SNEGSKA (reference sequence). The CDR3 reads CSARRGSGKHYEQYF. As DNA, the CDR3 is TGCAGTGCCAGAAGGGGGTCGGGAAAACACTACGAGCAGTACTTC.

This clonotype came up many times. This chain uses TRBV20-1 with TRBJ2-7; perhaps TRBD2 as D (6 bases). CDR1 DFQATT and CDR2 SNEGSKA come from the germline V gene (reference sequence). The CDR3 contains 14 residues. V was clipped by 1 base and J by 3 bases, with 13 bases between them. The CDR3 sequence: CSARGTGDNYEQYF. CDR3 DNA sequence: TGCAGTGCTAGAGGAACGGGAGACAACTACGAGCAGTACTTC.

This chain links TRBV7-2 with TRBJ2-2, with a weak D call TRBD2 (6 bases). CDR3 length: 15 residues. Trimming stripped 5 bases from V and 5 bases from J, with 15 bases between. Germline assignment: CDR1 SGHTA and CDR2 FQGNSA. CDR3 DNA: TGTGCCAGCAGCGGCTGGGGGAGCGGGACCGGGGAGCTGTTTTTT. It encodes CASSGWGSGTGELFF.

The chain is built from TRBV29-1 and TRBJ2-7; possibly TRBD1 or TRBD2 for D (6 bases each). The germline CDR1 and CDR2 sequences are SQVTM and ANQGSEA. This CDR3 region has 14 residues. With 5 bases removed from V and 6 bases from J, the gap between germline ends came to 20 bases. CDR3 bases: TGCAGCGTTCGGGGGCCCGGGTGGGTAACCGAGCAGTACTTC. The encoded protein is CSVRGPGWVTEQYF.

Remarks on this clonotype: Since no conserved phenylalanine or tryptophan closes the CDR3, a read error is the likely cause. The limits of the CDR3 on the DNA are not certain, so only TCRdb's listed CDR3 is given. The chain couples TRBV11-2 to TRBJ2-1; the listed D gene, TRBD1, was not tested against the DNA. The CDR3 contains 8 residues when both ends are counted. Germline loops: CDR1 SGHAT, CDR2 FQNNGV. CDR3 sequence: CASSLVRP.

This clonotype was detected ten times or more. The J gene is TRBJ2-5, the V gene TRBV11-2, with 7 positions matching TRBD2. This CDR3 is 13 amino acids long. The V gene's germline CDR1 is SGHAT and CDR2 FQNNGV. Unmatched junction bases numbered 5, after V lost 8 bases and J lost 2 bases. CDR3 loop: CASATAGQETQYF. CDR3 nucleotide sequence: TGTGCCAGCGCAACAGCGGGGCAAGAGACCCAGTACTTC.

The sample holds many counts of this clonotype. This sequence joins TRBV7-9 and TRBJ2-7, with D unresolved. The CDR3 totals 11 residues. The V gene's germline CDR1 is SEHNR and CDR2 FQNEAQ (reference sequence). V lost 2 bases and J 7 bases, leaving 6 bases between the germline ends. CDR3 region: CASSLSLEQYF. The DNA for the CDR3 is TGTGCCAGCAGCTTAAGCTTGGAGCAGTACTTC.

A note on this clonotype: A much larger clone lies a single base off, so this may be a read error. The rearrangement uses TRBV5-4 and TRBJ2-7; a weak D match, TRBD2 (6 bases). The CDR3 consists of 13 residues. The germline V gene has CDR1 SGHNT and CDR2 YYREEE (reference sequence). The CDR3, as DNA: TGTGCCAGCAGCTTACGGACTAACTACGAGGAGTACTTC. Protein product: CASSLRTNYEEYF.